This entry lists 15 T cell receptor beta chains sequenced from one sample in a study of T cell responses to AZD1222 COVID-19 vaccine. Profiled with immunoSEQ multiplex PCR; TCRdb holds only in-frame clones, not every one. There are around 99,000 clones in the sample; roughly 90% occur only once, and approximately 7% lies in the top ten. Sequences were derived from peripheral blood, sampled on day 0 of AZD1222 vaccination. The receptors come from an adult in good health.

The V call is TRBV19, the J call TRBJ1-1; a weak D match, TRBD1 (5 bases). The CDR3 is 12 amino acids. The ends were cut back, 9 bases at V and 3 bases at J, with 11 bases in the middle. Germline V CDR1 and CDR2: LNHDA, SQIVND (reference sequence). CDR3 loop: CASRDQDTEAFF. In nucleotides, the CDR3 is TGTGCCAGCAGGGACCAGGACACTGAAGCTTTCTTT.

The chain is built from TRBV4-1 and TRBJ2-5, with D perhaps TRBD1 or TRBD2 (5 bases each). Trimming took 1 base from V and 14 from J, leaving 14 bases between them. The germline gives CDR1 MGHRA, CDR2 YSYEKL. The CDR3 is made up of 12 amino acids. The chain's CDR3 is CASSQAGTVLYF. CDR3 bases: TGCGCCAGCAGCCAAGCAGGGACGGTGCTATACTTC.

This chain uses TRBV6-4 with TRBJ2-1, with 8 bases fitting TRBD1. Losses at the gene ends were 1 base for V and 7 bases for J; bases not matched to a gene: 9. Germline CDR1 reads MRHNA; CDR2 reads SNTAGT. The CDR3 spans 16 residues. CDR3 amino acids: CASSDYGTGIWNEQFF. CDR3 coding DNA: TGTGCCAGCAGTGACTACGGGACAGGTATCTGGAATGAGCAGTTCTTC.

The chain has TRBV7-2 and TRBJ1-5, with no clear D. Germline values: CDR1 SGHTA, CDR2 FQGNSA. This CDR3 comprises 14 residues. Trimming shortened V by 5 bases and J by 0 bases, and 8 bases separated the two germline ends. CDR3 sequence reads: CASSPEYSNQPQHF. For the CDR3, the DNA is TGTGCCAGCAGCCCGGAATATAGCAATCAGCCCCAGCATTTT.

The chain links TRBV5-4 to TRBJ2-1, with 9 bases matching TRBD2. The CDR3 is 17 residues long. Unmatched junction bases numbered 9, after V lost 0 bases and J lost 5 bases. Per the germline V gene, CDR1 is SGHNT and CDR2 is YYREEE (reference sequence). The CDR3 DNA reads as TGTGCCAGCAGCTTGGCCCAGGGCGGGAGGGCCAACAATGAGCAGTTCTTC. It specifies CASSLAQGGRANNEQFF.

The rearrangement joins TRBV12-3 or TRBV12-4 to TRBJ1-2; D not certain. This CDR3 spans 13 amino acids. V was pared by 0 bases and J by 3 bases, with 5 bases between. The CDR3 loop reads CASSLADYYGYTF. As DNA, the CDR3 is TGTGCCAGCAGTTTAGCAGATTACTATGGCTACACCTTC.

V is TRBV5-4 and J is TRBJ1-6; 7 bases agree with TRBD1. Germline V CDR1 and CDR2: SGHNT, YYREEE (reference sequence). The junction had 2 bases not matched to a gene; V was cut back by 4 bases and J by 4 bases. The CDR3 sequence is 14 residues long. The CDR3 nucleotides read TGTGCCAGCAGCCCGGGACAGTATAATTCACCCCTCCACTTT. Translating it yields CASSPGQYNSPLHF.

This clone was found a few times. The chain uses TRBV28 and TRBJ1-5; D ambiguous. CDR1 is MDHEN and CDR2 is SYDVKM in the germline V gene. V was cut by 1 base and J by 2 bases, with 9 bases left in between. The CDR3 runs to 15 residues. CDR3 DNA: TGTGCCAGCAGTTTATACCCGCGGGGCAATCAGCCCCAGCATTTT. Its protein product is CASSLYPRGNQPQHF. Combining the CDR3 with reference TRBV28 and TRBJ1-5 gives the whole variable domain DVKVTQSSRYLVKRTGEKVFLECVQDMDHENMFWYRQDPGLGLRLIYFSYDVKMKEKGDIPEGYSVSREKKERFSLILESASTNQTSMYLCASSLYPRGNQPQHFGDGTRLSIL.

V usage is TRBV5-1 and J usage is TRBJ2-2; the D is unclear. The germline CDR1 and CDR2 sequences are SGHRS and YFSETQ. There are 14 residues in the CDR3. With 1 base removed from V and 6 bases from J, the gap between germline ends came to 10 bases. CDR3 amino acids: CASSLIGDSGELFF. The CDR3 DNA reads as TGCGCCAGCAGCTTGATTGGAGACTCCGGGGAGCTGTTTTTT.

This clone was observed a handful of times. This sequence joins TRBV27 and TRBJ2-3; D is possibly TRBD2 (5 bases). CDR3 size: 15 residues. The germline V and J ends were trimmed by 6 bases and 12 bases, with 25 bases remaining between them. In germline, CDR1 is MNHEY, CDR2 SMNVEV (reference sequence). The CDR3 sequence is CASSPREKTRGIQYF. In DNA form, the CDR3 reads TGTGCCAGCAGCCCGCGCGAGAAGACCCGAGGGATTCAGTATTTT.

The chain joins TRBV7-8 to TRBJ1-2, with D perhaps matching TRBD1 (5 bases). Trimming took 5 bases from V and 7 from J, leaving 17 bases between them. CDR1 and CDR2 (germline): SGHVS, FQNEAQ. This CDR3 has 14 amino acids. The CDR3: CASSDAGTFSGYTF. In DNA, the CDR3 is TGTGCCAGCAGCGATGCCGGGACGTTCTCTGGCTACACCTTC.

J is TRBJ2-2 and V is TRBV12-2; the table calls TRBD2, which could not be checked here. TRBV12-2 is assigned pseudogene status. This CDR3 spans 15 amino acids. The CDR3 protein is CASRLRLANTGELFF. The CDR3 nucleotides are TGTGCAAGTCGCTTACGGCTAGCGAACACCGGGGAGCTGTTTTTT.

The chain couples TRBV11-2 to TRBJ1-5; 7 bases are a match to TRBD1. V shed 4 bases and J 3 bases; nucleotides not matched to a gene: 18. Germline values: CDR1 SGHAT, CDR2 FQNNGV. This CDR3 has 19 residues. The chain's CDR3 is CASSSRYGRDRNFNQPQHF. The CDR3 DNA reads as TGTGCCAGCAGCTCCAGATACGGCCGGGACAGAAACTTCAATCAGCCCCAGCATTTT. The variable domain in full, with the rest retrieved from reference TRBV11-2 and TRBJ1-5, is EAGVAQSPRYKIIEKRQSVAFWCNPISGHATLYWYQQILGQGPKLLIQFQNNGVVDDSQLPKDRFSAERLKGVDSTLKIQPAKLEDSAVYLCASSSRYGRDRNFNQPQHFGDGTRLSIL.

This clone was recorded once. The rearrangement joins TRBV7-2 to TRBJ1-1; D ambiguous. Germline CDR1 and CDR2: SGHTA and FQGNSA. The CDR3 consists of 15 residues. V was clipped by 2 bases and J by 5 bases, with 15 bases between them. CDR3 region: CASSLMGLGRTEAFF. DNA of the CDR3: TGTGCCAGCAGCTTAATGGGCCTAGGAAGGACTGAAGCTTTCTTT.

The V call is TRBV3-1 (or the pseudogene TRBV3-2), the J call TRBJ1-5; D may be TRBD1 (5 bases). This CDR3 has 15 residues. The germline V and J ends were trimmed by 4 bases and 0 bases, with 10 bases remaining between them. Germline-derived CDR1 and CDR2 are LGHDT and YNNKEL (reference sequence). CDR3: CASSPRDSSNQPQHF. CDR3 bases: TGTGCCAGCAGCCCGAGAGACAGTAGCAATCAGCCCCAGCATTTT.